The entry that follows covers one T cell receptor (beta chain) sequence. Compared with germline, one end of the junction differs, possibly owing to a read error. This CDR3 has 15 residues. Germline V lookup: CDR1 MNHEY, CDR2 SVGAGI. This entry is derived from a study of CD8 T cells in Susac syndrome. About 0.5 to 1 ug RNA was reverse transcribed with random hexamers. The authors amplified TCR beta CDR3 across 54 Vbeta and 13 Jbeta using immunoSEQ multiplex PCR. TCRdb reprocessed the immunoSEQ multiplex PCR reads via MiXCR and lists one record per CDR3 protein. This table holds hundreds of thousands of distinct CDR3 sequences, 85% to 90% found once.

This sequence was found in a human donor with multiple sclerosis. The chain recombines TRBV6-5 with TRBJ2-3, with D tentatively TRBD2 (6 bases). The source material was CD8+ T cells from PBMCs. The chain's CDR3 is CASSSFVGGTDTQYF. The DNA of the CDR3 is TGTGCCAGCAGTTCCTTCGTGGGAGGCACGGATACGCAGTATTTT.